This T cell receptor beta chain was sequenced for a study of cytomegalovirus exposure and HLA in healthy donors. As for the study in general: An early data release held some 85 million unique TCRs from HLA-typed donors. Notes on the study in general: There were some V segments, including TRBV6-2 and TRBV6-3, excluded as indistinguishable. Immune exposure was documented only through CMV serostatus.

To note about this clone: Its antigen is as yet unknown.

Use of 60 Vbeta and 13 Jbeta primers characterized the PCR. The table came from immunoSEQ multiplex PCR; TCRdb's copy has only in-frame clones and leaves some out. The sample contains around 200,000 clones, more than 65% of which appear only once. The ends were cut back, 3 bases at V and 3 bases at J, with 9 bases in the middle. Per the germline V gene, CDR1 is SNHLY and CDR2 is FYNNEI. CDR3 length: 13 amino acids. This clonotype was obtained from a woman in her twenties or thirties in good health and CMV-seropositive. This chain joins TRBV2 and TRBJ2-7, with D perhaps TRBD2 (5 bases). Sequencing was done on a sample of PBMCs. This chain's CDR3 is CASSDGGLYEQYF. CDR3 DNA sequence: TGTGCCAGCAGTGACGGAGGTCTCTACGAGCAGTACTTC.